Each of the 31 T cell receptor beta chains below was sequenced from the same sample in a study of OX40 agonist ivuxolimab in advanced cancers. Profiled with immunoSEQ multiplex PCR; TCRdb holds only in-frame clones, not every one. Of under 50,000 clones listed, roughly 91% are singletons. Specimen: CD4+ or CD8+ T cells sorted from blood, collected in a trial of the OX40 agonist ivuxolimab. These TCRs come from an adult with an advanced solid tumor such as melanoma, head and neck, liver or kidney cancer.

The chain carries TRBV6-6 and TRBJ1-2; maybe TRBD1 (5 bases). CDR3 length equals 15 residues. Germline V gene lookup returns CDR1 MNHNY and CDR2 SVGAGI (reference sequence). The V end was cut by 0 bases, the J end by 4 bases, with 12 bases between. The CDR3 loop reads CASSYSEGFGYGYTF. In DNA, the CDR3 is TGTGCCAGCAGTTACTCGGAGGGGTTCGGCTATGGCTACACCTTC.

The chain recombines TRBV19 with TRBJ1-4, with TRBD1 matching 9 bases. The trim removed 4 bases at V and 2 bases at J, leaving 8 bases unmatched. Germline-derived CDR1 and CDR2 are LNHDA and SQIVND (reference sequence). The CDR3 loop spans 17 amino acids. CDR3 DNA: TGTGCCAGTAGTAGGGACAGGGATCGATCCACTAATGAAAAACTGTTTTTT. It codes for CASSRDRDRSTNEKLFF.

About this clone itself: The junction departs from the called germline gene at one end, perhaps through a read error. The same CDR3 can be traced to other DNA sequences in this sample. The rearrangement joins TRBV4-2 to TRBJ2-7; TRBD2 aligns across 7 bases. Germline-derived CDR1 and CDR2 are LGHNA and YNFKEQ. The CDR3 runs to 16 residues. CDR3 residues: CASSQLQGLDLYEQYF. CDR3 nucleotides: TGTGCTAGCAGCCAACTTCAAGGACTAGACTTATACGAGCAGTACTTC.

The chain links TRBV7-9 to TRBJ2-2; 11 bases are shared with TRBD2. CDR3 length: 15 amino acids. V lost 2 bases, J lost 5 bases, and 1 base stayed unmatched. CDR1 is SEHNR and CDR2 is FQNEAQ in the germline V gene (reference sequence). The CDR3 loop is CASSLLAGGTGELFF. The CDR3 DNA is TGTGCCAGCAGCTTATTAGCGGGAGGGACCGGGGAGCTGTTTTTT.

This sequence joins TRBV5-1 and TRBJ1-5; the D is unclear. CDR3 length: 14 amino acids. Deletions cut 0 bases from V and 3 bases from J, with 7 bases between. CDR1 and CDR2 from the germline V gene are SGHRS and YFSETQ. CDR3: CASSLDPTNQPQHF. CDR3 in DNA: TGCGCCAGCAGCTTGGATCCAACCAATCAGCCCCAGCATTTT.

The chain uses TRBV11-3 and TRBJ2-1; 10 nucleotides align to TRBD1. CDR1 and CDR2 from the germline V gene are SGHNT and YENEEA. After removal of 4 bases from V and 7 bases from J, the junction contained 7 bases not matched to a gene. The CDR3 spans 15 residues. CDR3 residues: CASSSSTGGWNEQFF. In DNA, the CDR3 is TGTGCCAGCAGCTCCTCGACAGGGGGCTGGAATGAGCAGTTCTTC.

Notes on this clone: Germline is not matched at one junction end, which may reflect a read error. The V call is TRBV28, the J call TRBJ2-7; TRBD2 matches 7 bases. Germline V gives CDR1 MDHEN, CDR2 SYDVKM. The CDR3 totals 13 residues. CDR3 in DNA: TGTGCCAGCAACCCGAGAGAGGGAGGGTCCCTCAACTTC. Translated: CASNPREGGSLNF.

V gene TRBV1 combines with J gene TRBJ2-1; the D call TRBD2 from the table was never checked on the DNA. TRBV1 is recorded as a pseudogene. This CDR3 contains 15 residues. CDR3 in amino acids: CTSSPLAGASHEQFF. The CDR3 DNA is TGCACCAGCAGCCCACTAGCGGGGGCCAGCCATGAGCAGTTCTTC.

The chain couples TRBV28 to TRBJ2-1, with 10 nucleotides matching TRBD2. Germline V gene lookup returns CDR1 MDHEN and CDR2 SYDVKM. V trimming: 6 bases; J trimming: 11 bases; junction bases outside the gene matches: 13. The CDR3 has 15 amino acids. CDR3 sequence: CASSQLAGVVLQQFF. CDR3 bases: TGTGCCAGCAGCCAGCTAGCGGGAGTGGTATTACAGCAGTTCTTC.

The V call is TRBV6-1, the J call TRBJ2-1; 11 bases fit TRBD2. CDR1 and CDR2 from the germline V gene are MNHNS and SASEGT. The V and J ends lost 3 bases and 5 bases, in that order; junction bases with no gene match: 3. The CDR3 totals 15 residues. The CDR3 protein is CASSDLAGGHNEQFF. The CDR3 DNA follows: TGTGCCAGCAGTGATCTAGCGGGGGGACACAATGAGCAGTTCTTC.

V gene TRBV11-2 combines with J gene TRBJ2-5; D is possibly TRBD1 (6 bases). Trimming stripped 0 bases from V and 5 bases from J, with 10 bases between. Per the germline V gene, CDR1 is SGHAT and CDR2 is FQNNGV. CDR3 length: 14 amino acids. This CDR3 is CASSLDQGWETQYF. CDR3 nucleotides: TGTGCCAGCAGCTTAGATCAGGGGTGGGAGACCCAGTACTTC.

The CDR3 loop is CASSEGTVYGYTF. The CDR3 DNA reads as TGTGCCAGCAGTGAGGGGACAGTCTATGGCTACACCTTC. This chain uses TRBV6-5 with TRBJ1-2, with 7 bases that match TRBD1. CDR1 is MNHEY and CDR2 is SVGAGI in the germline V gene. The CDR3 length is 13 residues. V gave up 5 bases and J gave up 4 bases; unmatched junction bases: 4.

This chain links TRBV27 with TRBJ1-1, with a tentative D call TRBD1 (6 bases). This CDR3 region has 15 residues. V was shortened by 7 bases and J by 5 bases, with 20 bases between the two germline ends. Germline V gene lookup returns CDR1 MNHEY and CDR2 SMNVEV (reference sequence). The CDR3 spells CASINPGRRGTEAFF. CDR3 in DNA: TGTGCCAGCATCAATCCAGGGAGGAGGGGGACTGAAGCTTTCTTT.

In DNA, the CDR3 is TGTGCCAGCAGCATCATCACGGGACAGTCCTACGAGCAGTACTTC. Translated, it gives CASSIITGQSYEQYF. The chain links TRBV11-1 to TRBJ2-7; 7 nucleotides line up with TRBD1. CDR1 is SGHAT and CDR2 is FQDESV in the germline V gene (reference sequence). The CDR3 has 15 amino acids. V lost 5 bases to trimming and J lost 1 base; unmatched junction nucleotides: 8.

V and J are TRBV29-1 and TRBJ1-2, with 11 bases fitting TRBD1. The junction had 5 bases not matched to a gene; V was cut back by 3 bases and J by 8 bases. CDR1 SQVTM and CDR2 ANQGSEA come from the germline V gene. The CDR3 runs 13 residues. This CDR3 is CSVDGQGAGGYTF. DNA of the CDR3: TGCAGCGTTGATGGACAGGGGGCAGGAGGCTACACCTTC.

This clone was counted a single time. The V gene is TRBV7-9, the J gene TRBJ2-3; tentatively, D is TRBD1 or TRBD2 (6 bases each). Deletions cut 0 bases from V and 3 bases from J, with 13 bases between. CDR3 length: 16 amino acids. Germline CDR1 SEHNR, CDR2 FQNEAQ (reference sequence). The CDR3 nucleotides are TGTGCCAGCAGCTTAGCGACTGGGGGGCTTACAGATACGCAGTATTTT. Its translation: CASSLATGGLTDTQYF.

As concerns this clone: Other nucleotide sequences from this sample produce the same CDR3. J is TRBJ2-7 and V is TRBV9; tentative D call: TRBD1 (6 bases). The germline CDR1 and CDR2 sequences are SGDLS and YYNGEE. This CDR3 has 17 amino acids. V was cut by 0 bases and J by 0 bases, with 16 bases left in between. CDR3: CASSVDGRGILSYEQYF. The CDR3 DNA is TGTGCCAGCAGCGTAGATGGCAGGGGAATCCTCTCCTACGAGCAGTACTTC. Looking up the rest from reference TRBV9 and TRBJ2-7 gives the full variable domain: DSGVTQTPKHLITATGQRVTLRCSPRSGDLSVYWYQQSLDQGLQFLIQYYNGEERAKGNILERFSAQQFPDLHSELNLSSLELGDSALYFCASSVDGRGILSYEQYFGPGTRLTVT.

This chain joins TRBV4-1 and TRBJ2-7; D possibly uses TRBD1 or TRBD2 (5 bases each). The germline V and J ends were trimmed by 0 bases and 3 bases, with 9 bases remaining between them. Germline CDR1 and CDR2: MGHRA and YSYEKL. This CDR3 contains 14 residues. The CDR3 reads CASSQEGTIYEQYF. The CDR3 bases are TGCGCCAGCAGCCAAGAAGGGACCATCTACGAGCAGTACTTC.

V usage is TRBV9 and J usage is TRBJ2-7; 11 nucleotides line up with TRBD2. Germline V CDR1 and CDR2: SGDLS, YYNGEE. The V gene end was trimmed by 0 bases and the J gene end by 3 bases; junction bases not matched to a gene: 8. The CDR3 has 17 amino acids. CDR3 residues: CASSVEASGRPLYEQYF. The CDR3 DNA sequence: TGTGCCAGCAGCGTAGAGGCTAGCGGGAGGCCACTCTACGAGCAGTACTTC.

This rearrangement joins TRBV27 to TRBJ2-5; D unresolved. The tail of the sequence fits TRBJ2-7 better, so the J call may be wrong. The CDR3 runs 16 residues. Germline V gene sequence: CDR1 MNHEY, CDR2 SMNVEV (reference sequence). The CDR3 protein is CASSLSGQTPSYEQYF. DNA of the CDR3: TGTGCCAGCAGTTTATCGGGCCAGACCCCTAGCTACGAGCAGTACTTC.

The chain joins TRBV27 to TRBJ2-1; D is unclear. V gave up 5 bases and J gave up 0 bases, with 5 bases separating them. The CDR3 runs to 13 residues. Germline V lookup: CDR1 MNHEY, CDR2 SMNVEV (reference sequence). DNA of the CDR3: TGTGCCAGCAGTCCCTACTCCTACAATGAGCAGTTCTTC. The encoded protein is CASSPYSYNEQFF.

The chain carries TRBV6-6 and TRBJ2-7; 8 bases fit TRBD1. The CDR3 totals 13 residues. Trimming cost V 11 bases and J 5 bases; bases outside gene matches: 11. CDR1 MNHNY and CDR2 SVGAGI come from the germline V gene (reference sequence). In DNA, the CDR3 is TGTGCCGGCCGGGAGCAGGGGGCAAACGAGCAGTACTTC. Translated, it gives CAGREQGANEQYF.

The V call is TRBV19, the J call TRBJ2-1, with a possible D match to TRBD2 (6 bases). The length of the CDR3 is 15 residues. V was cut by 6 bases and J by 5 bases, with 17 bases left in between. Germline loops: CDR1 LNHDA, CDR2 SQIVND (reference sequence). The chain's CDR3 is CASSPTGGPNNEQFF. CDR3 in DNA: TGTGCCAGTAGCCCAACCGGGGGTCCCAACAATGAGCAGTTCTTC.

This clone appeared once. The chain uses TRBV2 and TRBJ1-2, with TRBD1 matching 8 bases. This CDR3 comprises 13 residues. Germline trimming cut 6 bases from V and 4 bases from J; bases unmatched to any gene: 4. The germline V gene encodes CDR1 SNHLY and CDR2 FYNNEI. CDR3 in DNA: TGTGCCAGCAGCGGACAGGGCGGCTATGGCTACACCTTC. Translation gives CASSGQGGYGYTF.

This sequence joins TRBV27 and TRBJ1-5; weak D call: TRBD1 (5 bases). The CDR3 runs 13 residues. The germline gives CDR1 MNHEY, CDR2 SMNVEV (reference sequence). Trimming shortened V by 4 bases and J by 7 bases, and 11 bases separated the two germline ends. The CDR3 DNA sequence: TGTGCCAGCAGTTGGGGGGTTCGGCAGCCCCAGCATTTT. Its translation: CASSWGVRQPQHF.

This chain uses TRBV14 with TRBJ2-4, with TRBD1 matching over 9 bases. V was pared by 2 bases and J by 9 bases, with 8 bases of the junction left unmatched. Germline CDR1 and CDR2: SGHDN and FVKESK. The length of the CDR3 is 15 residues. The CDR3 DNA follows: TGTGCCAGCAGCCAATCCGGGACAGGGCGCGCCATTCAGTACTTC. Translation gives CASSQSGTGRAIQYF.

The CDR3 loop is CASIAGNTEAFF. The CDR3 DNA is TGTGCCAGTATAGCGGGGAACACTGAAGCTTTCTTT. This chain connects TRBV19 to TRBJ1-1, with D uncertain. CDR1 and CDR2 from the germline V gene are LNHDA and SQIVND (reference sequence). The CDR3 is 12 amino acids. Trimming pared 7 bases from V and 1 base from J, leaving 7 bases between.

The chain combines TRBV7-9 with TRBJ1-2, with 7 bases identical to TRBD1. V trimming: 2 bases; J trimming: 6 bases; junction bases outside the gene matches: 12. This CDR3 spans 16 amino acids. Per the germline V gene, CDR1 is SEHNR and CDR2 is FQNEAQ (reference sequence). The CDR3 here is CASSLSLSGQADGYTF. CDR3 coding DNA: TGTGCCAGCAGCTTATCGCTATCTGGACAGGCCGATGGCTACACCTTC.

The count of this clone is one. The CDR3: CASSIPFTGELFF. The DNA for the CDR3 is TGTGCCAGTAGTATCCCATTCACCGGGGAGCTGTTTTTT. This chain connects TRBV19 to TRBJ2-2; D uncertain. The ends were cut back, 3 bases at V and 4 bases at J, with 6 bases in the middle. The CDR3 length is 13 residues. Germline lookup yields CDR1 LNHDA and CDR2 SQIVND (reference sequence).

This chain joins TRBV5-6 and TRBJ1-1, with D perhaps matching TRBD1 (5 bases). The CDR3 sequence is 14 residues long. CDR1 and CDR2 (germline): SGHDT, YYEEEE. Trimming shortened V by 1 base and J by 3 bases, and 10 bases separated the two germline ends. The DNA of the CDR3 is TGTGCCAGCAGCTTGCGGGGGAGTGACACTGAAGCTTTCTTT. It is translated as CASSLRGSDTEAFF.

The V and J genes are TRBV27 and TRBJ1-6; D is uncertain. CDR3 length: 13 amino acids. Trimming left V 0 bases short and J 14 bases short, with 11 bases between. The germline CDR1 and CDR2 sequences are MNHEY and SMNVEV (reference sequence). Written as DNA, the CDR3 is TGTGCCAGCAGTTTATCGGATGCCAATTCCCTCCACTTT. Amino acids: CASSLSDANSLHF.